Below, 19 T cell receptor beta chains from the same sample are listed, as sequenced in a study of blood T cell repertoires in COVID-19. Profiled with immunoSEQ multiplex PCR; TCRdb holds only in-frame clones, not every one. The sample carries about 170,000 clones, about nine tenths recorded once. The sequenced sample consisted of PBMCs or T cells enriched from blood (not recorded which). The receptor source for this set is a woman between 18 and 29 years old who had recovered from COVID-19.

The chain is built from TRBV28 and TRBJ2-2; 8 nucleotides align to TRBD1. Per germline, CDR1 MDHEN and CDR2 SYDVKM. CDR3 length: 14 amino acids. Trimming at V came to 7 bases and at J to 6 bases, leaving 7 bases not matched to a gene. CDR3 in amino acids: CASKTTGAAGELFF. For the CDR3, the DNA is TGTGCCAGCAAAACGACAGGGGCCGCCGGGGAGCTGTTTTTT.

The chain uses TRBV7-2 and TRBJ2-3; TRBD1 matches at 7 bases. Germline trimming cut 5 bases from V and 3 bases from J; bases unmatched to any gene: 14. The CDR3 contains 17 residues. Germline values: CDR1 SGHTA, CDR2 FQGNSA. DNA of the CDR3: TGTGCCAGCAGCCGGGACAGCCTTCTCACGGGGACAGATACGCAGTATTTT. Protein sequence: CASSRDSLLTGTDTQYF.

Only one count was recorded for this clone. The rearrangement joins TRBV3-1 (or the pseudogene TRBV3-2) to TRBJ1-3, with D possibly TRBD1 on 6 matching bases. The germline V gene has CDR1 LGHDT and CDR2 YNNKEL (reference sequence). CDR3 length: 16 amino acids. V dropped 1 base and J dropped 4 bases, with 14 bases sitting between them. The CDR3 coding sequence is TGTGCCAGCAGCCAAGGACGCAGGGGATCGGGAAACACCATATATTTT. This gives the protein CASSQGRRGSGNTIYF.

The rearrangement uses TRBV28 and TRBJ2-7; D remains ambiguous. The CDR3 loop spans 15 amino acids. The germline V gene encodes CDR1 MDHEN and CDR2 SYDVKM. Between the trimmed V and J ends, which lost 3 bases and 0 bases, there was a span of 12 bases. The CDR3 spells CASSFALISSYEQYF. CDR3 coding DNA: TGTGCCAGCAGTTTTGCCCTGATTAGCTCCTACGAGCAGTACTTC.

As concerns this clone: Other DNA sequences in this specimen translate into the identical CDR3. The CDR3: CASSLRDTQYF. The CDR3 DNA follows: TGCGCCAGCAGCTTGCGAGATACGCAGTATTTT. The genes are TRBV5-1 and TRBJ2-3; D unresolved. The CDR3 contains 11 residues. Germline CDR1 reads SGHRS; CDR2 reads YFSETQ. V was cut by 1 base and J by 5 bases, with 2 bases left in between.

The chain combines TRBV14 with TRBJ2-7; TRBD1 matches at 9 bases. Looked up from germline, CDR1 is SGHDN and CDR2 is FVKESK. The V segment lost 6 bases and the J segment 7 bases; nucleotides outside the gene matches: 7. There are 13 residues in the CDR3. Written as DNA, the CDR3 is TGTGCCAGCAGACTACAGGGGGCCGGTGAGCAGTACTTC. Translating it yields CASRLQGAGEQYF.

This clone occurred once. V is TRBV4-3 and J is TRBJ1-2; D uncertain. CDR1 LGHNA and CDR2 YSLEER come from the germline V gene. Between the trimmed V and J ends, which lost 0 bases and 3 bases, there was a span of 5 bases. The CDR3 spans 13 residues. CDR3 sequence (DNA): TGCGCCAGCAGCCAAGATACGGACTATGGCTACACCTTC. Protein: CASSQDTDYGYTF.

The chain links TRBV9 to TRBJ1-6; a weak D match, TRBD1 (6 bases). V was shortened by 2 bases and J by 6 bases, with 9 bases between the two germline ends. CDR3 length equals 14 residues. Germline V gives CDR1 SGDLS, CDR2 YYNGEE. In DNA, the CDR3 is TGTGCCAGCAGCGTGGGGGACACTAATTCACCCCTCCACTTT. As protein: CASSVGDTNSPLHF. Together with reference TRBV9 and TRBJ1-6, the CDR3 gives the full variable domain: DSGVTQTPKHLITATGQRVTLRCSPRSGDLSVYWYQQSLDQGLQFLIQYYNGEERAKGNILERFSAQQFPDLHSELNLSSLELGDSALYFCASSVGDTNSPLHFGNGTRLTVT.

The chain links TRBV3-1 (or the pseudogene TRBV3-2) to TRBJ2-1, with D uncertain. Germline-derived CDR1 and CDR2 are LGHDT and YNNKEL (reference sequence). Trimming pared 1 base from V and 10 bases from J, leaving 14 bases between. This CDR3 is 14 amino acids long. CDR3: CASSQGPASWEQFF. In DNA, the CDR3 is TGTGCCAGCAGCCAAGGCCCGGCTAGTTGGGAGCAGTTCTTC.

The chain links TRBV7-9 to TRBJ2-5, with 8 bases fitting TRBD2. V dropped 2 bases and J dropped 1; count of bases not matched to a gene: 6. This CDR3 contains 16 residues. Germline loops: CDR1 SEHNR, CDR2 FQNEAQ (reference sequence). The CDR3 nucleotides are TGTGCCAGCAGCTTACCCGGACTAGCTATCCAAGAGACCCAGTACTTC. Translating gives CASSLPGLAIQETQYF. Full variable domain (rest looked up from reference TRBV7-9 and TRBJ2-5): DTGVSQNPRHKITKRGQNVTFRCDPISEHNRLYWYRQTLGQGPEFLTYFQNEAQLEKSRLLSDRFSAERPKGSFSTLEIQRTEQGDSAMYLCASSLPGLAIQETQYFGPGTRLLVL.

The chain employs TRBV29-1 and TRBJ2-7; 11 nucleotides align to TRBD2. The CDR3 is 17 amino acids. V was clipped by 5 bases and J by 5 bases; unmatched bases: 17. CDR1 is SQVTM and CDR2 is ANQGSEA in the germline V gene. This CDR3 reads CSVRKLAGGPLGDEQYF. DNA of the CDR3: TGCAGCGTTAGGAAGCTAGCGGGAGGCCCTCTGGGGGACGAGCAGTACTTC.

This clone was counted a single time. The V and J genes are TRBV5-5 and TRBJ2-7, with TRBD2 matching over 14 bases. CDR1 SGHKS and CDR2 YYEKEE come from the germline V gene (reference sequence). The CDR3 length is 19 residues. V was clipped by 4 bases and J by 3 bases; unmatched bases: 15. CDR3 sequence (DNA): TGTGCCAGCAGCCCGGGGGCGGGACTAGCGGGAGTAAGGGTCTACGAGCAGTACTTC. It yields the protein CASSPGAGLAGVRVYEQYF.

CDR3 bases: TGTGCCAGCAGCCAAGTCGCACAGCTGTTCTACGAGCAGTACTTC. It encodes CASSQVAQLFYEQYF. This rearrangement joins TRBV14 to TRBJ2-7; the D is unclear. V lost 1 base and J lost 3, with 13 bases in between. This CDR3 has 15 amino acids. Germline loops: CDR1 SGHDN, CDR2 FVKESK. The full variable domain, in which reference TRBV14 and TRBJ2-7 provide the parts outside the CDR3, is EAGVTQFPSHSVIEKGQTVTLRCDPISGHDNLYWYRRVMGKEIKFLLHFVKESKQDESGMPNNRFLAERTGGTYSTLKVQPAELEDSGVYFCASSQVAQLFYEQYFGPGTRLTVT.

The V gene is TRBV15, the J gene TRBJ1-2; a possible D gene is TRBD1 (5 bases). This CDR3 has 16 amino acids. Germline V gene sequence: CDR1 LNHNV, CDR2 YYDKDF (reference sequence). Trimming took 4 bases from V and 1 from J, leaving 16 bases between them. CDR3 residues: CATSTPDGQGNYGYTF. CDR3 DNA: TGTGCCACCAGCACCCCGGACGGGCAGGGTAACTATGGCTACACCTTC.

V is TRBV5-4 and J is TRBJ2-4; 10 bases are shared with TRBD2. Germline CDR1 is SGHNT and CDR2 is YYREEE (reference sequence). V was clipped by 5 bases and J by 5 bases; unmatched bases: 7. This CDR3 is built from 15 residues. CDR3 DNA: TGTGCCAGCAGAGCGGGGGGGGTAGCAGAAAACATTCAGTACTTC. The encoded protein is CASRAGGVAENIQYF.

Details on this clone: One end of the junction does not line up with germline, which may come from a read error. The sample carries other DNA sequences with the same CDR3. V is TRBV28 and J is TRBJ2-7, with 12 bases fitting TRBD2. Germline V gene data show CDR1 as MDHEN and CDR2 as SYDVKM. This CDR3 contains 16 residues. CDR3 region: CASSSDGLAGSYEQYF. In nucleotides, the CDR3 is TGTGCTAGCAGTTCGGACGGACTAGCGGGATCCTACGAGCAGTACTTC.

V is TRBV19 and J is TRBJ2-3; 8 bases are a match to TRBD2. Germline V gene lookup returns CDR1 LNHDA and CDR2 SQIVND (reference sequence). The CDR3 is 14 amino acids. Germline trimming cut 10 bases from V and 3 bases from J; bases unmatched to any gene: 9. CDR3 sequence reads: CATRRGRFTDTQYF. The DNA for the CDR3 is TGTGCCACACGTCGCGGGAGGTTTACAGATACGCAGTATTTT.

This chain links TRBV28 with TRBJ2-7; TRBD2 aligns across 7 bases. CDR1 is MDHEN, CDR2 SYDVKM, per germline. The CDR3 consists of 14 residues. V gave up 9 bases and J gave up 12 bases; unmatched junction bases: 20. The CDR3, as DNA: TGTGCCAGTCGCGGGATCGTCGGGACTAAATGGGCGTACTTC. Its translation: CASRGIVGTKWAYF.

This chain joins TRBV3-1 (or the pseudogene TRBV3-2) and TRBJ2-2, with 10 nucleotides matching TRBD2. The CDR3 is made up of 17 amino acids. V lost 4 bases to trimming and J lost 5 bases; unmatched junction nucleotides: 10. CDR1 is LGHDT, CDR2 YNNKEL, per germline (reference sequence). The CDR3 nucleotides read TGTGCCAGCAGCCCCTCAACGACTAGCGGGTCAACCGGGGAGCTGTTTTTT. Protein sequence: CASSPSTTSGSTGELFF.